This T cell receptor (beta chain) was recorded in a study of T-cell memory formation after mild COVID-19. Looking at the study overall: Largely donor-specific TCR clusters were found. General study results and limits: CD4+ clones that contracted lay mainly in CM and EM; CD8+ ones lay in EMRA.

Germline lookup yields CDR1 MGHRA and CDR2 YSYEKL. The CDR3 covers 14 residues. Trimming at V came to 3 bases and at J to 3 bases, leaving 1 base not matched to a gene. This clonotype was observed a single time. Its target is unknown. MiXCR was run by TCRdb on the 5' RACE reads, yielding one entry per CDR3 protein. Seen here are roughly 130,000 distinct CDR3 sequences, over 15% observed once, and the top ten hold approximately 5%. The material sequenced was PBMCs or a T cell subset sorted from them (not recorded which). The rearrangement uses TRBV4-1 and TRBJ1-2; 10 nucleotides align to TRBD1. The clonotype was recovered from a man younger than 30 who had mild COVID-19 (a few samples of this study predate the infection). Cell type and time point are not known. The CDR3 loop reads CASSHGTGDYGYTF. In DNA form, the CDR3 reads TGCGCCAGCAGCCACGGGACAGGGGACTATGGCTACACCTTC.